The T cell receptor beta chain under discussion was sequenced for a study of beta chain features in type 1 diabetes. Study-wide points: TCRB CDR3s from Type 1 diabetes patients were moderately but significantly shorter in all four CD4+ subsets.

Every isolated RNA sample was fully reverse transcribed, so sequencing captured expressed TCRB transcripts. Clones were read by immunoSEQ multiplex PCR, and TCRdb kept only the in-frame ones, dropping some. Of under 900,000 clones listed, roughly 16% are singletons. Germline values: CDR1 MNHEY, CDR2 SVGAGI. Trimming pared 10 bases from V and 4 bases from J, leaving 16 bases between. This CDR3 region has 13 residues. This clone has only a few counts. Its antigen is as yet unknown. The clonotype originates from a woman aged 18-30 years in good health. The rearrangement links TRBV6-5 to TRBJ1-1; the D is unclear. The sample taken for sequencing was naive CD4+ T cells from blood. The CDR3 region is CATLRIRGTEAFF. In nucleotides, the CDR3 is TGTGCCACCCTCAGAATCCGGGGCACTGAAGCTTTCTTT.